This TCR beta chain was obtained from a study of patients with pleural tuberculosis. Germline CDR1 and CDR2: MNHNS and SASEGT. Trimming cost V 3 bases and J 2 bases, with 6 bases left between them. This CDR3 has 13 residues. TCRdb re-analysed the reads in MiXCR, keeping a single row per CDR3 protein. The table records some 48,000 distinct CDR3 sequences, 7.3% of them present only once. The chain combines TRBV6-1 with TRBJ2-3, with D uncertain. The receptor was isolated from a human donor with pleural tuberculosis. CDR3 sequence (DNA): TGTGCCAGCAGTGAGGATACCACAGATACGCAGTATTTT. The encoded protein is CASSEDTTDTQYF.